This TCR beta chain is drawn from a study of beta chain features in type 1 diabetes. Looked up from germline, CDR1 is SGHNT and CDR2 is YENEEA. CDR3 length: 13 residues. Deletions cut 2 bases from V and 4 bases from J, with 6 bases between. The sequenced template was cDNA made from the entire isolated RNA. Produced via immunoSEQ multiplex PCR; TCRdb's table is partial and in-frame only. The top ten clones hold approximately 0.05% of a sample with under 550,000 clones, approximately 10% of them seen once. The chain is built from TRBV11-3 and TRBJ2-1; D is undetermined. The receptor comes from a woman aged 18 to 35 in good health. Material: naive CD4+ T cells from blood. CDR3 amino acids: CASSLKVYNEQFF. As DNA, the CDR3 is TGTGCCAGCAGCTTAAAGGTGTACAATGAGCAGTTCTTC.